The rows below give T cell receptor beta chains drawn from one sample of a study of T cell responses to AZD1222 COVID-19 vaccine. The repertoire was sequenced with immunoSEQ multiplex PCR; TCRdb's copy has only in-frame clones and lacks some. There are about 110,000 clones in the sample; roughly 89% occur only once, and around 2.5% lies in the top ten. This sample comprised peripheral blood, obtained 28 days after the second AZD1222 dose. The receptors originated from an adult who received the AZD1222 COVID-19 vaccine. Each CDR3 is given with its conserved first and last residue. The order of the fields is clone size, V gene, CDR3 protein. For some rows the clone size is stated as once, few or many, or as a class when expanded; others skip it.

clone_size: -
v_call: TRBV20-1
cdr3_aa: CSASGHYNSPLHF

clone_size: -
v_call: TRBV5-6
cdr3_aa: CASSLQGVPLSPLHF

clone_size: -
v_call: TRBV28
cdr3_aa: CASSLEASGNTIYF

clone_size: -
v_call: TRBV15
cdr3_aa: CATSSQRGFYEKLFF

clone_size: -
v_call: TRBV5-1
cdr3_aa: CASSYGNLVTEAFF

clone_size: -
v_call: TRBV6-2/TRBV6-3
cdr3_aa: CASSKTGISVAQHF

clone_size: -
v_call: TRBV9
cdr3_aa: CASSVADLRGANVLTF

clone_size: once
v_call: TRBV6-2/TRBV6-3
cdr3_aa: CASSYSSLYEQYF

clone_size: -
v_call: TRBV4-2
cdr3_aa: CASSQVSGGIPQHF

clone_size: once
v_call: TRBV2
cdr3_aa: CASSVSLTGRRMNTEAFF

clone_size: -
v_call: TRBV5-5
cdr3_aa: CASSPGPGNTIYF

clone_size: -
v_call: TRBV19
cdr3_aa: CASSPGGPYGYTF

clone_size: -
v_call: TRBV10-1
cdr3_aa: CASGAAYNEQFF

clone_size: -
v_call: TRBV6-5
cdr3_aa: CASSYMGANEQFF

clone_size: -
v_call: TRBV10-1
cdr3_aa: CASSEQGNQPQHF

clone_size: -
v_call: TRBV6-2/TRBV6-3
cdr3_aa: CASSYLSGAYNEQFF

clone_size: -
v_call: TRBV20-1
cdr3_aa: CSASSGNPVLGEQYF

clone_size: -
v_call: TRBV7-9
cdr3_aa: CASSSTGTGGKVDYGYTF

clone_size: -
v_call: TRBV2
cdr3_aa: CASHRSNEKLFF

clone_size: -
v_call: TRBV13
cdr3_aa: CASSSPGNTEAFF

clone_size: -
v_call: TRBV9
cdr3_aa: CASSVGWTRPYEQYF

clone_size: -
v_call: TRBV4-3
cdr3_aa: CASSPRQGIVSEQYF

clone_size: -
v_call: TRBV5-1
cdr3_aa: CASSWASNTEAFF

clone_size: -
v_call: TRBV5-1
cdr3_aa: CASSLYGKPGRSYGYTF

clone_size: -
v_call: TRBV6-2/TRBV6-3
cdr3_aa: CASSYWGRGQETQYF

clone_size: -
v_call: TRBV27
cdr3_aa: CASSPDRGNTEAFF

clone_size: -
v_call: TRBV5-8
cdr3_aa: CASSFSGDTEAFF

clone_size: -
v_call: TRBV14
cdr3_aa: CASSQTGRLAGRDTQYF

clone_size: -
v_call: TRBV4-1
cdr3_aa: CASSQDRGQGADEQYF

clone_size: -
v_call: TRBV5-6
cdr3_aa: CASSPGQGGNNQPQHF

clone_size: -
v_call: TRBV6-2/TRBV6-3
cdr3_aa: CASSGQVTYNEQFF

clone_size: -
v_call: TRBV18
cdr3_aa: CASSPRLGTANYGYTF

clone_size: -
v_call: TRBV6-4
cdr3_aa: CASSVLDRANTEAFF

clone_size: once
v_call: TRBV6-2/TRBV6-3
cdr3_aa: CASSSGSAGNNYEQYF

clone_size: once
v_call: TRBV6-5
cdr3_aa: CASRVDRATDTQYF

clone_size: -
v_call: TRBV18
cdr3_aa: CASSPPGTGSLHEQFF